This TCR beta chain appears in the sequencing data of a study of T cell responses to AZD1222 COVID-19 vaccine. General study findings and limits: Two AZD1222 administrations were followed by greater Spike-specific TCR breadth and depth. Clonal diversity may have been underestimated, and the donors were mostly white British, with more females than males. Among those given AZD1222, only 6 or 7 were seropositive at baseline. Samples come after the peak T cell response, not at day 14.

Measured with immunoSEQ multiplex PCR; TCRdb has only the in-frame clones, and not every one. The table has some 130,000 clones, around nine tenths seen once. Trimming took 5 bases from V and 0 from J, leaving 14 bases between them. Germline CDR1 and CDR2: MDHEN and SYDVKM. This CDR3 comprises 15 residues. About this clone itself: Antigen unknown.

The source material was peripheral blood, sampled on day 0 of AZD1222 vaccination. The genes are TRBV28 and TRBJ2-7; D not certain. This receptor was taken from an adult in good health. The CDR3 DNA sequence: TGTGCCAGCAGTCCCGTTTTGGCCCTCTCCTACGAGCAGTACTTC. This encodes CASSPVLALSYEQYF.